This TCR beta chain was recorded in a study of blood T cell repertoires in COVID-19. Study-level background: There were acute and convalescent COVID-19 samples, and they came from the United States, Italy and Spain.

The V gene's germline CDR1 is LGHDT and CDR2 YNNKEL (reference sequence). With 0 bases clipped from V and 6 bases from J, the junction kept 10 bases outside the gene matches. The CDR3 length is 16 residues. Original analysis: From reference gene primer amplification, estimates of nucleated cell counts were derived. Data came from immunoSEQ multiplex PCR; TCRdb stores just in-frame clones and leaves some out. The DNA was the basis for D and trimming; V, J and clone size are from that table. The profile shows 350,000 to 550,000 clones, roughly nine tenths of them singletons. This clone showed up just a few times. Participants were aged about 18 to 90 years, lived in 25 or so US areas, and enrolled virtually. Assignment of participants to cohorts was predicated upon participant-reported clinical history.

This clonotype was sampled from a woman aged 18-29 years with acute COVID-19. The chain links TRBV3-1 (or the pseudogene TRBV3-2) to TRBJ2-7, with TRBD2 matching over 8 bases. The specimen sequenced was PBMCs or T cells enriched from blood (not recorded which). Here the CDR3 DNA reads TGTGCCAGCAGCCAAGAAGGACTCGGGAGGGCTCTCGAGCAGTACTTC. Protein: CASSQEGLGRALEQYF.